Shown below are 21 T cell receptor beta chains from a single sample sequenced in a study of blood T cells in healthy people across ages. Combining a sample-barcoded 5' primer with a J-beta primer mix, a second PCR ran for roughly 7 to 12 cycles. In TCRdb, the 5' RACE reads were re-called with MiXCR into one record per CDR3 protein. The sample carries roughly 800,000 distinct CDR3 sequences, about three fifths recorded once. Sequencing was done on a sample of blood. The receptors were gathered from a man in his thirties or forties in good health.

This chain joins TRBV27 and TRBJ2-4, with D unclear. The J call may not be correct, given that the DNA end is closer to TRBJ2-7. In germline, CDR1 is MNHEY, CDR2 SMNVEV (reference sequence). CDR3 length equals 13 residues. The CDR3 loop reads CASSLSIQYEQYF. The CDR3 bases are TGTGCCAGCAGTTTATCTATCCAGTACGAGCAGTACTTC.

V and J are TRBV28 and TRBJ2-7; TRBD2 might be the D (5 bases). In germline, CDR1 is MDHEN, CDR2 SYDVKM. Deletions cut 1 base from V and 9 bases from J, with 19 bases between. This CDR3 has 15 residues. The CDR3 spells CASSLLNEGRNRQYF. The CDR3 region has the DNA TGTGCCAGCAGTTTATTGAATGAGGGCCGTAACCGGCAGTACTTC.

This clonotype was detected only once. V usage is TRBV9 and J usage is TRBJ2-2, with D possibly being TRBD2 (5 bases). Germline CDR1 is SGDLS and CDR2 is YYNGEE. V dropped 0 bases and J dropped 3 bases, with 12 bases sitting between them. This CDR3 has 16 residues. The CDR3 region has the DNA TGTGCCAGCAGCGTAGGATTAGCGTGGGACACCGGGGAGCTGTTTTTT. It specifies CASSVGLAWDTGELFF. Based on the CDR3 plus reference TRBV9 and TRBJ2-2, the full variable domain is DSGVTQTPKHLITATGQRVTLRCSPRSGDLSVYWYQQSLDQGLQFLIQYYNGEERAKGNILERFSAQQFPDLHSELNLSSLELGDSALYFCASSVGLAWDTGELFFGEGSRLTVL.

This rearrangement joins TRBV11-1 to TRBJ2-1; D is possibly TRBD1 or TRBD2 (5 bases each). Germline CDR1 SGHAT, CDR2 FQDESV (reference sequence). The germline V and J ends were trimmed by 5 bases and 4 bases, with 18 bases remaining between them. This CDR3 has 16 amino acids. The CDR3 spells CASSPRDRTFYNEQFF. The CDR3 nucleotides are TGTGCCAGCAGCCCAAGGGACCGTACCTTTTACAATGAGCAGTTCTTC.

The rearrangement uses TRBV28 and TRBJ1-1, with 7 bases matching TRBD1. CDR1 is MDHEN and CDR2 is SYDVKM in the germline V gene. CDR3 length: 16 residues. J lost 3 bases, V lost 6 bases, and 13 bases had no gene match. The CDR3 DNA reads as TGTGCCAGCAGCCCACATGTGGCACAGGGGTACACTGAAGCTTTCTTT. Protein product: CASSPHVAQGYTEAFF.

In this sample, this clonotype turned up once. CDR3 region: CASSLVLPGLAGGYYEQYF. The CDR3 DNA is TGTGCCAGCAGCTTAGTCCTCCCGGGACTAGCGGGAGGTTACTACGAGCAGTACTTC. The J gene is TRBJ2-7, the V gene TRBV7-8, with TRBD2 matching 15 bases. The CDR3 runs 19 residues. V trimming: 1 base; J trimming: 3 bases; junction bases outside the gene matches: 10. Germline CDR1 is SGHVS and CDR2 is FQNEAQ.

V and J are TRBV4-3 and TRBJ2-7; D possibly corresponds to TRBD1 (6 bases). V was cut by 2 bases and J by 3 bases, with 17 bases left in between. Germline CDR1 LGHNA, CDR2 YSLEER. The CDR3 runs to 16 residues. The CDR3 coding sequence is TGCGCCAGCAGCCAAAGAGAACAGGGCTGCTACTACGAGCAGTACTTC. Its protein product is CASSQREQGCYYEQYF.

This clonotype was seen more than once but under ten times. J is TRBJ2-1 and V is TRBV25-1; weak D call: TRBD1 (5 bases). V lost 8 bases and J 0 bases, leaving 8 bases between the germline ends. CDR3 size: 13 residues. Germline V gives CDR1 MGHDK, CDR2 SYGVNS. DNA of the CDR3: TGTGCCAGCCGACAGAGCTCCTACAATGAGCAGTTCTTC. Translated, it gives CASRQSSYNEQFF.

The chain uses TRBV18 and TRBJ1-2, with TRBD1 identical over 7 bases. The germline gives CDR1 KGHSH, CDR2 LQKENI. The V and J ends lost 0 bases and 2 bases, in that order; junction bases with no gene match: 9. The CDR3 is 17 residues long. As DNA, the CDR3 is TGTGCCAGCTCACCACCTAACAGACAGGGAGGCAACTATGGCTACACCTTC. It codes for CASSPPNRQGGNYGYTF.

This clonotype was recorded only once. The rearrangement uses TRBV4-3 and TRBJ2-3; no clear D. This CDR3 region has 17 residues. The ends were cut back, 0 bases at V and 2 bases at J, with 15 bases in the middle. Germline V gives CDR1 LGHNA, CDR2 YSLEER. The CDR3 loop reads CASSQETVPRATDTQYF. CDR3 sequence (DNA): TGCGCCAGCAGCCAAGAAACAGTACCGAGAGCCACAGATACGCAGTATTTT.

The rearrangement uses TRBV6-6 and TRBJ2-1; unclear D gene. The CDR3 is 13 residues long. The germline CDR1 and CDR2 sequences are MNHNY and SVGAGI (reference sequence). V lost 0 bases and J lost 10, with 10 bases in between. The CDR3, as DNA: TGTGCCAGCAGTTACTCGTTACCCAACGAGCAGTTCTTC. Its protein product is CASSYSLPNEQFF.

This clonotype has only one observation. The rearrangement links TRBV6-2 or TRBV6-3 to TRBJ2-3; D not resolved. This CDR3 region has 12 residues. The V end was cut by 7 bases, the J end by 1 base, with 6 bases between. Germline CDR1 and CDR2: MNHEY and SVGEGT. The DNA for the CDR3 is TGTGCCAGCAAGGATGGCACAGATACGCAGTATTTT. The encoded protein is CASKDGTDTQYF.

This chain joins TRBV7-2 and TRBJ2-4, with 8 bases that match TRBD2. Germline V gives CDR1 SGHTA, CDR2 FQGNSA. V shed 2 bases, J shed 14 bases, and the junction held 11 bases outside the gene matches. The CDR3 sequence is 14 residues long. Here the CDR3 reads CASSLQASGSLEYF. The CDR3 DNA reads TGTGCCAGCAGCTTACAAGCCAGCGGGAGCTTAGAGTACTTC.

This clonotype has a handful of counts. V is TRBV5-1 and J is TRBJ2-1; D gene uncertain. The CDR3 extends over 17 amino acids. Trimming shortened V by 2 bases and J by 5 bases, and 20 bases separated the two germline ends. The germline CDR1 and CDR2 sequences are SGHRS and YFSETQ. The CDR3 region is CASSFLPQGPNNNEQFF. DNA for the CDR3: TGCGCCAGCAGCTTCTTACCCCAAGGACCAAACAACAATGAGCAGTTCTTC.

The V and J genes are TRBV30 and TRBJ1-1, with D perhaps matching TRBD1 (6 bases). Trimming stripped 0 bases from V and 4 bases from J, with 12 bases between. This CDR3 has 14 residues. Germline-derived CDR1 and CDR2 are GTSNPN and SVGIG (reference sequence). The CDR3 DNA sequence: TGTGCCTGGAGTGTACTGAGGGGGTCCACTGAAGCTTTCTTT. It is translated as CAWSVLRGSTEAFF.

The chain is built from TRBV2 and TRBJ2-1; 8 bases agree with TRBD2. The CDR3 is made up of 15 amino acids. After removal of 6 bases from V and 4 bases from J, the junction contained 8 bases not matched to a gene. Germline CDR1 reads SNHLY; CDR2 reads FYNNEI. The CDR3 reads CASSAGTSFYNEQFF. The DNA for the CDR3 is TGTGCCAGCAGCGCCGGGACTAGTTTTTACAATGAGCAGTTCTTC.

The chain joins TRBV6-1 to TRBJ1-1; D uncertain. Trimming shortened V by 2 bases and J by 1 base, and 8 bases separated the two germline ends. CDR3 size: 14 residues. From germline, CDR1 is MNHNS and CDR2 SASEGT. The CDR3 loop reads CASSENLENTEAFF. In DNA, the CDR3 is TGTGCCAGCAGTGAAAATCTAGAGAACACTGAAGCTTTCTTT.

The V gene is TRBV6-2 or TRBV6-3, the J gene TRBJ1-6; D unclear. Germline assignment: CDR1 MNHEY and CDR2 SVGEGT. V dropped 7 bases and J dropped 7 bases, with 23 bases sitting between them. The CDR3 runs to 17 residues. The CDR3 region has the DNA TGTGCCAGCACAAGGAGATATAAGGGCAGGAGCAATTCACCCCTCCACTTT. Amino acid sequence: CASTRRYKGRSNSPLHF.

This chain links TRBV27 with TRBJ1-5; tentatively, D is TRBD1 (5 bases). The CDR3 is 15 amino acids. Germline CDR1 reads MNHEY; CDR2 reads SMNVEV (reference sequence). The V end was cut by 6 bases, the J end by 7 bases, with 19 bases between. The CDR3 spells CASSPTDRLGQPQHF. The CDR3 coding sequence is TGTGCCAGCAGCCCTACTGACAGACTCGGGCAGCCCCAGCATTTT.

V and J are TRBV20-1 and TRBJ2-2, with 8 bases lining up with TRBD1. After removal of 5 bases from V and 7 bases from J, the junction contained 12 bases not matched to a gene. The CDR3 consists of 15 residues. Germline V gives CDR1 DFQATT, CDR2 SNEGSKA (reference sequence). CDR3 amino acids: CSAPDQGASVGELFF. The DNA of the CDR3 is TGCAGTGCTCCGGACCAGGGGGCTTCGGTCGGGGAGCTGTTTTTT.

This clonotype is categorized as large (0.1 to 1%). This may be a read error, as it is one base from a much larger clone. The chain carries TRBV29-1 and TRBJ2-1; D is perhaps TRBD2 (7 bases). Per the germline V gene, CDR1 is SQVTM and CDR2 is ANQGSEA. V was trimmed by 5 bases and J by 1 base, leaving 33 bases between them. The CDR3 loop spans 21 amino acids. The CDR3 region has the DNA TGCAGCGTTAGAAGGAGTGAGGTGTTGGGGGGGATAAGGGGGTCCTACAATGAGCAGTTCTTC. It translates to CSVRRSEVLGGIRGSYNEQFF.